This TCR beta chain appears in the sequencing data of a study of shared clonotypes between healthy human individuals (dated by TCRdb to about 2020). Regarding the complete study: A couple of women and three men aged 18 to 49 years were included in the cohort. For each donor, CD4 naive and CD4 memory were each given three plates, CD8 naive was given two plates, and CD8 memory was given one plate. To estimate repertoire size and how much clonotype sharing occurs between individuals, the study deeply sequenced the blood TCR repertoires of 5 or 6 healthy adults. To increase sequencing depth and limit assay-specific biases, TCR repertoire library preparation and sequencing were carried out by different laboratories using diverse techniques. Each donor's leukapheresis produced roughly between roughly 0.85 and 9 billion PBMCs. On the study overall, not on this receptor specifically: Pairwise subsampling led to the expectation that sequencing depth would affect the degree of clonotype sharing among donors. Even with the large sequencing depth, rarefaction of the sorted-subset datasets indicated that sequencing was incomplete. Across four donors, approximately 5% of naive CD4, roughly 3.3% of naive CD8, 2.3% of memory CD4, and 0.4% of memory CD8 clonotypes were shared. The small number of donors limited the genetic and exposure-history diversity represented. Sampling was limited to blood, and TCR repertoires in tissue likely differ from TCR repertoires in blood. Estimated clonotype richness was generally larger for naive than for memory subsets. Compared with non-shared clonotypes, clonotypes shared by all four sorted-subset donors had higher generation probabilities.

About this clone: What antigen it recognizes has not been identified. Base qualities are not provided; no much larger clone lies one nucleotide away.

At the junction V is shortened by 7 bases and J by 6 bases; bases outside the gene matches: 11. The CDR3 starts with the cysteine, ends with the phenylalanine, and has 14 residues. Only the CDR3 portion is preserved as DNA: 42 bases, with reading frame beginning at the first base. CDR1 is given as MDHEN and CDR2 as SYDVKM, both from the germline V gene. TCR CDR3 regions were amplified from genomic DNA by multiplex PCR using the deep immunoSEQ assay. For each cell subset, the extracted genomic DNA was distributed evenly across all wells of several immunoSEQ 96-well plates, and each plate served as one replicate. For sorted subsets, around 200 ng genomic DNA, equal to approximately 30,000 T cell genomes, was loaded into each replicate PCR. Purified libraries were quantified with a Qubit 3.0 fluorometer, sized on a Bioanalyzer 2100, and re-quantified with the KAPA Library Quantification kit. Every immunoSEQ 96-well plate was sequenced on a dedicated single-read 150-cycle Illumina NextSeq 550 flow cell. The source study handled its data this way. Because only junctional sequences without quality scores were contained in the immunoSEQ output, filtering matching that applied to full-length reads could not be performed. Sequences were annotated with PyIR, a Python wrapper for IgBLAST v1.9, using IMGT germline references to assign V/J genes and CDR3. Reads were removed for weak V/J assignments (E-value above 1e-6), missing CDR3, stop codons, out-of-frame junctions, or ambiguous translated residues. A V3J clonotype was defined by an identical inferred V gene, J gene, and CDR3 amino acid sequence. The percentage overlap between two repertoires was calculated by dividing the number of shared unique clonotypes by the size of the smaller repertoire. Three approaches were used to assess repertoire richness: RTK rarefaction, the Chao1 estimator, and Recon v2.1 estimates of unobserved clonotypes. OLGA was used to compute generation probabilities for all TCRbeta clonotypes that the gDNA method yielded from a few donors. Drawn from immuneACCESS, this table holds only the in-frame rearrangements with V and J called that TCRdb kept. Clones are partly lost; checked studies trace under half to an unresolved V gene and leave the rest unexplained. That table supplies the V and J calls and clone size; D and trimming were determined from the DNA. The sample records about 2,200,000 clones, roughly 91% of which are singletons. The top ten hold 1.5% to 2% of the sample.

For the CD8 naive samples, CD45RO-negative cells were positively selected for CCR7, yielding a CD45RA+CCR7+ population from which TemRA cells were excluded. Donors were healthy HIV-negative adults with no recently reported acute infections or vaccinations. Every donor was a Caucasian adult living in Nashville, Tennessee, USA. After blood collection by leukapheresis, PBMCs were isolated using Ficoll-Histopaque density gradient centrifugation and then cryopreserved in the vapor phase of liquid nitrogen. Analytical flow cytometry was used to check the purity and quantity of every magnetically sorted T cell population. Genomic DNA was isolated from each sorted fraction and quantified by UV absorbance on a Nanodrop 2000c.

This sequence uses TRBV28 and TRBJ1-1; TRBD1 lines up with 7 middle nucleotides. This sequence was found in a man between 18 and 35 years old in good health. Some clones in this sample may be carry-over from other donors' samples. Sequences were obtained from naive CD8+ T cells from PBMCs. Interpreted using the paper, the cell subset or site label stands for: CD45RA+CCR7+. The bases are TGTGCCAGCAAGTGGGGGACAGCGGTTCCTGAAGCTTTCTTT. Translated, it reads CASKWGTAVPEAFF.